A selection of T cell receptor beta chains follows, all from one sample in a study of blood T cell repertoires in COVID-19. The table came from immunoSEQ multiplex PCR; TCRdb's copy has only in-frame clones and leaves some out. Here the sample spans roughly 190,000 clones, around 86% being singletons. Sample: peripheral blood. These receptors all stem from an older man with acute or convalescent COVID-19. CDR3s leave out the opening cysteine and the closing phenylalanine or tryptophan.

J gene,V gene,CDR3 protein
TRBJ2-2,TRBV6-6,ASRMGLAGGTGELF
TRBJ2-3,TRBV2,ASSGLAGITDTQY
TRBJ1-1,TRBV4-3,ASSQLQGSFTEAF
TRBJ2-1,TRBV5-6,ASSSLGGYNEQF
TRBJ1-5,TRBV19,ASSRAGNSNQPQH
TRBJ2-7,TRBV9,ASSVEAGGPTYYEQY
TRBJ1-1,TRBV7-8,ASSLVTVGGVGTEAF
TRBJ2-7,TRBV2,ASSSGQGGNEQY
TRBJ2-7,TRBV7-2,ASSPTRDSSYEQY
TRBJ1-1,TRBV19,ASSNYGGNTEAF